These 11 T cell receptor beta chains share one sample of origin, sequenced in a study of OX40 agonist ivuxolimab in advanced cancers. Sequenced by immunoSEQ multiplex PCR; TCRdb stores in-frame clones only, minus some. Of about 38,000 clones in the sample, over 60% were seen once. The input for sequencing was CD4+ or CD8+ T cells sorted from blood, taken in a trial of the OX40 agonist ivuxolimab. These receptors were collected from an adult with an advanced solid tumor such as melanoma, head and neck, liver or kidney cancer.

This chain joins TRBV2 and TRBJ2-5; 11 nucleotides line up with TRBD2. This CDR3 spans 17 amino acids. The trim removed 6 bases at V and 4 bases at J, leaving 13 bases unmatched. Germline V lookup: CDR1 SNHLY, CDR2 FYNNEI. The CDR3 sequence is CASSPFNSGRGRETQYF. CDR3 nucleotides: TGTGCCAGCAGCCCCTTTAATAGCGGGAGGGGGCGAGAGACCCAGTACTTC.

V and J are TRBV6-1 and TRBJ1-1; unclear D gene. CDR1 MNHNS and CDR2 SASEGT come from the germline V gene. Trimming took 0 bases from V and 5 from J, leaving 7 bases between them. This CDR3 spans 13 amino acids. CDR3 bases: TGTGCCAGCAGTGAAGCGCTCATTACTGAAGCTTTCTTT. Translating it yields CASSEALITEAFF.

This chain connects TRBV5-1 to TRBJ2-2; possible D gene TRBD1, 5 bases. V was pared by 4 bases and J by 5 bases, with 9 bases between. The length of the CDR3 is 13 residues. Per the germline V gene, CDR1 is SGHRS and CDR2 is YFSETQ. The CDR3 DNA is TGCGCCAGCAGCCCAGGGTTTACCGGGGAGCTGTTTTTT. Its translation is CASSPGFTGELFF.

The rearrangement links TRBV2 to TRBJ1-2; 8 nucleotides line up with TRBD1. Germline CDR1 is SNHLY and CDR2 is FYNNEI. The ends lost 3 bases at V and 1 base at J; junction bases unmatched: 1. The CDR3 loop spans 14 amino acids. The CDR3: CASSEGQVNYGYTF. CDR3 DNA sequence: TGTGCCAGCAGTGAGGGACAGGTTAACTATGGCTACACCTTC.

The V and J genes are TRBV6-6 and TRBJ1-1; tentative D call: TRBD1 (6 bases). Germline V gene sequence: CDR1 MNHNY, CDR2 SVGAGI (reference sequence). This CDR3 spans 15 amino acids. Trimming pared 5 bases from V and 1 base from J, leaving 14 bases between. CDR3 residues: CASSDGTKGNTEAFF. In DNA, the CDR3 is TGTGCCAGCAGTGACGGGACAAAGGGGAACACTGAAGCTTTCTTT.

This clone showed up just once. This rearrangement joins TRBV9 to TRBJ1-3, with 9 bases aligning to TRBD1. The trim removed 3 bases at V and 1 base at J, leaving 2 bases unmatched. Germline CDR1 and CDR2: SGDLS and YYNGEE. The CDR3 totals 15 residues. CDR3: CASSGQGVSGNTIYF. Written as DNA, the CDR3 is TGTGCCAGCAGCGGACAGGGGGTTTCTGGAAACACCATATATTTT.

The chain joins TRBV10-2 to TRBJ1-3, with D unresolved. Germline values: CDR1 WSHSY, CDR2 SAAADI. This CDR3 spans 13 amino acids. V dropped 2 bases and J dropped 4 bases, with 6 bases sitting between them. CDR3 in DNA: TGCGCCAGCAGTGAGGGGTACGGAAACACCATATATTTT. Translation gives CASSEGYGNTIYF.

The chain has TRBV5-1 and TRBJ1-6; 7 nucleotides match TRBD1. This CDR3 is built from 15 residues. The germline gives CDR1 SGHRS, CDR2 YFSETQ. Unmatched junction bases numbered 0, after V lost 0 bases and J lost 3 bases. CDR3 amino acids: CASSLGTGYNSPLHF. CDR3 DNA sequence: TGCGCCAGCAGCTTGGGGACAGGCTATAATTCACCCCTCCACTTT.

The chain joins TRBV11-3 to TRBJ2-7, with D perhaps TRBD1 or TRBD2 (6 bases each). This CDR3 has 14 amino acids. The V and J ends lost 1 base and 4 bases respectively, with 11 bases between them. Germline assignment: CDR1 SGHNT and CDR2 YENEEA. The CDR3 spells CASSLGGASYEQYF. CDR3 DNA: TGTGCCAGCAGCTTAGGGGGGGCCTCGTACGAGCAGTACTTC.

This clone was counted only a few times. The DNA of the CDR3 is TGTGCCAGTACCCCCAGGGGGTTTGGGTACACAGATACGCAGTATTTT. Protein sequence: CASTPRGFGYTDTQYF. This chain connects TRBV19 to TRBJ2-3; 7 nucleotides line up with TRBD1. The CDR3 totals 16 residues. Per the germline V gene, CDR1 is LNHDA and CDR2 is SQIVND (reference sequence). J was trimmed by 2 bases and V by 7 bases; bases with no gene match: 12. Complete variable domain (other parts from reference TRBV19 and TRBJ2-3): DGGITQSPKYLFRKEGQNVTLSCEQNLNHDAMYWYRQDPGQGLRLIYYSQIVNDFQKGDIAEGYSVSREKKESFPLTVTSAQKNPTAFYLCASTPRGFGYTDTQYFGPGTRLTVL.

This clone has only one observation. V gene TRBV5-1 combines with J gene TRBJ1-4; 8 bases align to TRBD1. The CDR3 is made up of 14 amino acids. In germline, CDR1 is SGHRS, CDR2 YFSETQ. Trimming removed 2 bases from V and 6 bases from J; junction bases left unmatched: 3. CDR3 region: CASSFGQGDEKLFF. CDR3 nucleotides: TGCGCCAGCAGCTTCGGACAGGGAGATGAAAAACTGTTTTTT.